This T cell receptor beta chain was captured by sequencing in a study of CD8 T cells in ankylosing spondylitis. Findings and caveats of the study: For ankylosing spondylitis blood, a TCR beta motif of under 10 highly homologous variants appeared characteristic.

Germline CDR1 reads SQVTM; CDR2 reads ANQGSEA. Trimming left V 4 bases short and J 3 bases short, with 9 bases between. CDR3 length equals 12 residues. With molecular barcodes, quantitative 5'-RACE was used to make the TCR beta libraries. TCRdb reprocessed the 5' RACE reads with MiXCR, giving one entry per CDR3 protein. The sample has hundreds of thousands of distinct CDR3 sequences; more than 9.5% are singletons. With regard to this clonotype: Its antigen is not known.

The sequenced sample consisted of blood, either unsorted or a sorted T cell fraction (not recorded which). The origin of this receptor is a male donor with ankylosing spondylitis. The gene calls are TRBV29-1 and TRBJ2-5; D unresolved. This chain's CDR3 is CSVVGLEETQYF. The CDR3 DNA sequence: TGCAGCGTTGTAGGCCTCGAAGAGACCCAGTACTTC.